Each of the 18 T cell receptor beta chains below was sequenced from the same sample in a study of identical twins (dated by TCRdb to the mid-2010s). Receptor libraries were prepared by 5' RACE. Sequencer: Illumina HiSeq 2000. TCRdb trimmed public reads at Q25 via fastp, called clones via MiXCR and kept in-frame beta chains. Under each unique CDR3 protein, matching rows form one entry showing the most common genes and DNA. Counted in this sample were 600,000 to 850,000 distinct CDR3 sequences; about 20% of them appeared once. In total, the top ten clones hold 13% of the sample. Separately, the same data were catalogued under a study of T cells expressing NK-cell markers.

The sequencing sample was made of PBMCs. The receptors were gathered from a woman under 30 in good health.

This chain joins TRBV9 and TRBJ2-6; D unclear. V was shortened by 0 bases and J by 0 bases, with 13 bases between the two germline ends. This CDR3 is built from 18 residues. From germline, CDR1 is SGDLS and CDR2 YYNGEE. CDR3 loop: CASSVAPQVGSGANVLTF. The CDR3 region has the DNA TGTGCCAGCAGCGTAGCTCCCCAAGTCGGCTCTGGGGCCAACGTCCTGACTTTC.

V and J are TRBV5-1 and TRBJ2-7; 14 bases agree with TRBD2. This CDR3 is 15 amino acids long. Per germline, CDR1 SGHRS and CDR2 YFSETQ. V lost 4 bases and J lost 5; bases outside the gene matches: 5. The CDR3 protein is CASSVGLAGAHEQYF. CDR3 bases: TGCGCCAGCAGCGTGGGACTAGCGGGAGCCCACGAGCAGTACTTC.

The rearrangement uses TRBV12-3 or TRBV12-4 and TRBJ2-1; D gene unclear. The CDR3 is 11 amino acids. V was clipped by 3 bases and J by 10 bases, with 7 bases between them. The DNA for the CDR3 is TGTGCCAGCAGTTTTAGGCTCGAGCAGTTCTTC. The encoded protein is CASSFRLEQFF.

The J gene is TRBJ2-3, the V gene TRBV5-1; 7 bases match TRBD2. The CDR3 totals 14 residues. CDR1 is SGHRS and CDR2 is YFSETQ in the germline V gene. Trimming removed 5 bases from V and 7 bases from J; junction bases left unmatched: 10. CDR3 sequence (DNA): TGCGCCAGCAGTGGAGGACTAGGGCAAAATACGCAGTATTTT. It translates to CASSGGLGQNTQYF.

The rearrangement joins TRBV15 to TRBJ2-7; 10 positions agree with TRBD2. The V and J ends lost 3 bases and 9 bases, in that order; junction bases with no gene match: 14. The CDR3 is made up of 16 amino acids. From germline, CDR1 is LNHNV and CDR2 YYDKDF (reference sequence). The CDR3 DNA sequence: TGTGCCACCAGCAGGGATGGACTAGCGGCGACCAGGGTGCAGTACTTC. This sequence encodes CATSRDGLAATRVQYF.

The CDR3 nucleotides read TGCAGTGCATCGAAGGCGGGACTAGCAGGGTACGAGCAGTACTTC. This sequence encodes CSASKAGLAGYEQYF. This chain uses TRBV20-1 with TRBJ2-7, with 9 bases matching TRBD2. V shed 6 bases and J 4 bases; nucleotides not matched to a gene: 13. The CDR3 spans 15 residues. Per germline, CDR1 DFQATT and CDR2 SNEGSKA (reference sequence).

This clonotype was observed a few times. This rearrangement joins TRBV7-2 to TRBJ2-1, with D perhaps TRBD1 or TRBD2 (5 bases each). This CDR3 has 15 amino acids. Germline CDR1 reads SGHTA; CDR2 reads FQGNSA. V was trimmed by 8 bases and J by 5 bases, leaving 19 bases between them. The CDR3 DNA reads TGTGCCAGCTCCTTAATCCGGGACCTGAACAATGAGCAGTTCTTC. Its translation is CASSLIRDLNNEQFF.

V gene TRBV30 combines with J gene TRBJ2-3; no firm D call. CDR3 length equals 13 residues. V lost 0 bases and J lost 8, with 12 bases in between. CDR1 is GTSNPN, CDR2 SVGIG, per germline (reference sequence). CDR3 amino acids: CAWSVQTSGTQYF. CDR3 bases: TGTGCCTGGAGTGTACAGACTTCGGGTACGCAGTATTTT.

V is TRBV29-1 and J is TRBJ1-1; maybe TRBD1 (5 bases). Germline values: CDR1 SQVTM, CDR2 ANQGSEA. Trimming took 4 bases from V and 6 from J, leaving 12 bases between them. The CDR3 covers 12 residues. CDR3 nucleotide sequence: TGCAGCGTTGTGGGGGGAGGCGCTGAAGCTTTCTTT. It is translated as CSVVGGGAEAFF.

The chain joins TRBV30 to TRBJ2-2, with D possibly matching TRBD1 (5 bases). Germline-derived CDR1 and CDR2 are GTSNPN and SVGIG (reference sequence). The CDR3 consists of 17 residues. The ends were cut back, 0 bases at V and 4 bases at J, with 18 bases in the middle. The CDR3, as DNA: TGTGCCTGGAGTGTAGGTCCCGCCAGGGTTGGCACCGGGGAGCTGTTTTTT. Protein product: CAWSVGPARVGTGELFF.

The CDR3 reads CASSLVTDSYEQYF. CDR3 nucleotides: TGCGCCAGCAGCTTGGTAACAGACTCCTACGAGCAGTACTTC. V and J are TRBV5-1 and TRBJ2-7; D unclear. The CDR3 loop spans 14 amino acids. Trimming stripped 0 bases from V and 0 bases from J, with 7 bases between. Germline assignment: CDR1 SGHRS and CDR2 YFSETQ. The full variable domain, in which reference TRBV5-1 and TRBJ2-7 provide the parts outside the CDR3, is KAGVTQTPRYLIKTRGQQVTLSCSPISGHRSVSWYQQTPGQGLQFLFEYFSETQRNKGNFPGRFSGRQFSNSRSEMNVSTLELGDSALYLCASSLVTDSYEQYFGPGTRLTVT.

This CDR3 is CASTPRGVRTQYF. The CDR3 DNA is TGTGCCAGCACCCCCCGGGGGGTTCGGACCCAGTACTTC. This sequence joins TRBV27 and TRBJ2-5; TRBD2 agrees at 7 bases. The CDR3 runs 13 residues. The V gene end was trimmed by 7 bases and the J gene end by 7 bases; junction bases not matched to a gene: 9. Germline V gene data show CDR1 as MNHEY and CDR2 as SMNVEV (reference sequence).

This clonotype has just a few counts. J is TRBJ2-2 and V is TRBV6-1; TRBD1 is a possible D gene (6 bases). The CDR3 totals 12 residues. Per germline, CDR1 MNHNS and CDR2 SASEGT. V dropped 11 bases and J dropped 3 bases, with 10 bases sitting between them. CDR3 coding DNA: TGTGCCCTAGGACAGTACACCGGGGAGCTGTTTTTT. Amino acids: CALGQYTGELFF.

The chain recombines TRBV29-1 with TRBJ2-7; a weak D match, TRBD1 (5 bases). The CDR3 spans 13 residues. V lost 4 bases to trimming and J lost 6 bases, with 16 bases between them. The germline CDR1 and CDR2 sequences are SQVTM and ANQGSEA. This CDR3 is CSVGLGAGFEQYF. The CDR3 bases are TGCAGCGTTGGATTAGGGGCCGGGTTCGAGCAGTACTTC.

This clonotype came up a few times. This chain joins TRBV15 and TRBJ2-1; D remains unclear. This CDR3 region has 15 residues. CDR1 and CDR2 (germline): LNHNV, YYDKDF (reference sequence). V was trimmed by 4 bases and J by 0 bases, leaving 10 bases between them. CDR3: CATSKTSSSYNEQFF. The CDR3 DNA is TGTGCCACCAGCAAGACTTCCAGCTCCTACAATGAGCAGTTCTTC.

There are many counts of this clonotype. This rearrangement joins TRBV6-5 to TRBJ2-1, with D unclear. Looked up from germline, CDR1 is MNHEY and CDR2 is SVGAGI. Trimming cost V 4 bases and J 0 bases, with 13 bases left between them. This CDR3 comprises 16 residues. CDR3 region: CASSLETSSSYNEQFF. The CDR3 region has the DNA TGTGCCAGCAGTTTGGAGACTTCCAGCTCCTACAATGAGCAGTTCTTC.

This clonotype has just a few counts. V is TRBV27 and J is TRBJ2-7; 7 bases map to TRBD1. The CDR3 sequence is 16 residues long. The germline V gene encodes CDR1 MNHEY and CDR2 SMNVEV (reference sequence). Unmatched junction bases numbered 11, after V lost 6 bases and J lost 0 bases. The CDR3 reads CASRPRSWTGSYEQYF. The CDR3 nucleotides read TGTGCCAGCAGGCCTCGTAGCTGGACAGGCTCCTACGAGCAGTACTTC.

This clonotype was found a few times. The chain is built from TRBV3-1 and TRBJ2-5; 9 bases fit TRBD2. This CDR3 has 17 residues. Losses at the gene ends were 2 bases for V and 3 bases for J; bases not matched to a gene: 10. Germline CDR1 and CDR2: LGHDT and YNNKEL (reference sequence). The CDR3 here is CASSQLLSGSWEETQYF. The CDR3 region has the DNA TGTGCCAGCAGCCAATTACTTAGCGGGAGTTGGGAAGAGACCCAGTACTTC.